This TCR beta chain derives from a study of blood T cell repertoires in COVID-19. At the level of the study: Collection of acute and convalescent COVID-19 samples took place in the United States, Italy and Spain. T cells, B-cell-depleted T cells, or PBMCs supplied cDNA or gDNA.

Source study methods: The assay estimated nucleated cells by amplifying reference gene primers. The data were produced by immunoSEQ multiplex PCR, yet TCRdb's version contains in-frame clones alone and is incomplete. V, J and clone size reflect that table, while D and trimming were determined from the DNA. The repertoire holds about 200,000 clones, with approximately 85% as singletons. CDR3 length equals 13 residues. Per germline, CDR1 MRHNA and CDR2 SNTAGT. The V gene end was trimmed by 6 bases and the J gene end by 7 bases; junction bases not matched to a gene: 5. The clonotype was recovered from a human donor with active or convalescent COVID-19. The donor label of this sample is uncertain. Sequencing was done on a sample of peripheral blood. J is TRBJ2-1 and V is TRBV6-4; 8 nucleotides agree with TRBD2. The DNA for the CDR3 is TGTGCCAGCAGAAGTCCGGGAGGGAATGAGCAGTTCTTC. It specifies CASRSPGGNEQFF.